The 6 T cell receptor beta chains reported below all come from one sample, sequenced in a study of CD8 T cells in ankylosing spondylitis. Study-level results: One TCR beta motif, made up of eight highly homologous variants, appeared characteristic of ankylosing spondylitis blood.

TCRdb re-called the 5' RACE reads with MiXCR, one entry per CDR3 protein. The sample has about 510,000 distinct CDR3 sequences, about 5.2% seen once; the top ten hold around 3.6%. The antigens for these receptors are not known. Sequencing input: blood, either unsorted or a sorted T cell fraction (not recorded which). The origin of the receptors is a male donor with ankylosing spondylitis.

The table lists this clonotype with a few counts. The chain recombines TRBV6-1 with TRBJ1-5, with D possibly being TRBD1 (5 bases). The V end lost 0 bases, the J end lost 5 bases, and 14 bases lay between the germline ends. Germline-derived CDR1 and CDR2 are MNHNS and SASEGT. The CDR3 runs to 16 residues. CDR3 nucleotides: TGTGCCAGCAGTGAAGCGCTCCTCGGGGGGGATCAGCCCCAGCATTTT. As protein: CASSEALLGGDQPQHF.

This clonotype was counted many times. The genes are TRBV5-1 and TRBJ2-1; 10 nucleotides line up with TRBD2. The junction had 3 bases not matched to a gene; V was cut back by 3 bases and J by 6 bases. The germline gives CDR1 SGHRS, CDR2 YFSETQ. The CDR3 is made up of 14 amino acids. DNA of the CDR3: TGCGCCAGCAGCTCTAGCGGGGGAGGCAATGAGCAGTTCTTC. This translates into CASSSSGGGNEQFF.

This clonotype has ten or more counts. The chain employs TRBV7-2 and TRBJ2-1, with no clear D. This CDR3 has 15 amino acids. Germline V gene lookup returns CDR1 SGHTA and CDR2 FQGNSA. V was pared by 1 base and J by 7 bases, with 14 bases between. The CDR3 sequence is CASSLVGAARNEQFF. Written as DNA, the CDR3 is TGTGCCAGCAGCTTAGTCGGTGCGGCCAGGAATGAGCAGTTCTTC.

There are many counts of this clonotype. The chain joins TRBV9 to TRBJ2-2; TRBD2 matches at 8 bases. The CDR3 runs 16 residues. V shed 3 bases and J 0 bases; nucleotides not matched to a gene: 4. Germline V CDR1 and CDR2: SGDLS, YYNGEE. CDR3 residues: CASSATSGANTGELFF. The CDR3 DNA reads TGTGCCAGCAGCGCCACTAGCGGTGCGAACACCGGGGAGCTGTTTTTT.

This clonotype was seen more than once but under ten times. The chain has TRBV5-1 and TRBJ1-1; D may be TRBD1 (5 bases). Germline V CDR1 and CDR2: SGHRS, YFSETQ. Trimming cost V 4 bases and J 11 bases, with 18 bases left between them. The CDR3 consists of 13 residues. CDR3 DNA sequence: TGCGCCAGCAGCCCAGGGACGGGCGATAAGGCTTTCTTT. Translating it yields CASSPGTGDKAFF.

The V call is TRBV5-1, the J call TRBJ2-7; 7 nucleotides match TRBD1. Germline V gene sequence: CDR1 SGHRS, CDR2 YFSETQ. Trimming at V came to 7 bases and at J to 1 base, leaving 17 bases not matched to a gene. The CDR3 spans 17 residues. DNA of the CDR3: TGCGCCAGCTCTCGATGGGTCCGGACAGGCCTTTCCTACGAGCAGTACTTC. This sequence encodes CASSRWVRTGLSYEQYF.